This TCR beta chain came from a study of blood T cell repertoires in COVID-19. Study-level background: T cells, B-cell-depleted T cells, or PBMCs provided the cDNA or gDNA that served as material.

Assay: immunoSEQ multiplex PCR; the TCRdb copy retains only in-frame clones and omits some. The sample shows 210,000 or so clones, roughly 80% of them seen only once. V lost 1 base to trimming and J lost 1 base, with 8 bases between them. CDR1 and CDR2 (germline): SGHRS, YFSETQ. The CDR3 spans 14 residues. This receptor was identified in a human donor in a cohort sampled during active COVID-19. V is TRBV5-1 and J is TRBJ2-5; no clear D. The sample consisted of peripheral blood. CDR3 protein: CASSLMSGQETQYF. CDR3 sequence (DNA): TGCGCCAGCAGCTTGATGTCAGGCCAAGAGACCCAGTACTTC.